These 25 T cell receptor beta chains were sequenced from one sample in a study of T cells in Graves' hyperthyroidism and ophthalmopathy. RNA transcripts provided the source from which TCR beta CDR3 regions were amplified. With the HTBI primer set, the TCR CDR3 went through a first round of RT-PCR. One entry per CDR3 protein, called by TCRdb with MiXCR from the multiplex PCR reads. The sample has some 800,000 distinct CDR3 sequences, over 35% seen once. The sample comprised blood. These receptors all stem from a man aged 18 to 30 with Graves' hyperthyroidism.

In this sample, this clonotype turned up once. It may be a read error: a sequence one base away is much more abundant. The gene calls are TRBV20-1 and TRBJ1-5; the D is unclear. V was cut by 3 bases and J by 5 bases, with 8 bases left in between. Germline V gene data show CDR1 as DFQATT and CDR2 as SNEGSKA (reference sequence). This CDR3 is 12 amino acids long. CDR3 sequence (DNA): TGCAGTGCTAGCGTGATAGATCAGCCCCAGCATTTT. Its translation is CSASVIDQPQHF.

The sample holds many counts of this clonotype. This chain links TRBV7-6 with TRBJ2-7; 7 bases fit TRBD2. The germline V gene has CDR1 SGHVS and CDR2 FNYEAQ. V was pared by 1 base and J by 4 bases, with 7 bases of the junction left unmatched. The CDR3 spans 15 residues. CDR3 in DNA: TGTGCCAGCAGCTTAGGGGGGAGCGGGGCGTACGAGCAGTACTTC. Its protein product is CASSLGGSGAYEQYF. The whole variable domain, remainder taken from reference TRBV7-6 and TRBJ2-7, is GAGVSQSPRYKVTKRGQDVALRCDPISGHVSLYWYRQALGQGPEFLTYFNYEAQQDKSGLPNDRFSAERPEGSISTLTIQRTEQRDSAMYRCASSLGGSGAYEQYFGPGTRLTVT.

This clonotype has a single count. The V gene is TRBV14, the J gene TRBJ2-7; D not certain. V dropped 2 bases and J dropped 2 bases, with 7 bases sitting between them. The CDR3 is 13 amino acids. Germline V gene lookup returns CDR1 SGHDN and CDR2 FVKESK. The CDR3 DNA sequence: TGTGCCAGCAGCCAACTTGGGGCCTACGAGCAGTACTTC. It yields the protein CASSQLGAYEQYF. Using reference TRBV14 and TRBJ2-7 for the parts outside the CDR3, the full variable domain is EAGVTQFPSHSVIEKGQTVTLRCDPISGHDNLYWYRRVMGKEIKFLLHFVKESKQDESGMPNNRFLAERTGGTYSTLKVQPAELEDSGVYFCASSQLGAYEQYFGPGTRLTVT.

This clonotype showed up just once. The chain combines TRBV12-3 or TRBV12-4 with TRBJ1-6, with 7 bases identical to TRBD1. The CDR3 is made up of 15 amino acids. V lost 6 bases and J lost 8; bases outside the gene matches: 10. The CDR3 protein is CASSQEQGRYSPLHF. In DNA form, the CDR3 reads TGTGCCAGCAGCCAAGAACAGGGGAGGTATTCACCCCTCCACTTT.

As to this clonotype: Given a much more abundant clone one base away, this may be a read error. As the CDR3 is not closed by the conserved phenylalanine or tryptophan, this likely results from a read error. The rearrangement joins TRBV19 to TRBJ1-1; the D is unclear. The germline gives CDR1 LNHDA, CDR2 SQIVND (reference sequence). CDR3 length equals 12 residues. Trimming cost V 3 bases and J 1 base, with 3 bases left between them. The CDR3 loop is CASSMSNTEAFS. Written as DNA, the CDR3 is TGTGCCAGTAGTATGTCGAACACTGAAGCTTTCTCT.

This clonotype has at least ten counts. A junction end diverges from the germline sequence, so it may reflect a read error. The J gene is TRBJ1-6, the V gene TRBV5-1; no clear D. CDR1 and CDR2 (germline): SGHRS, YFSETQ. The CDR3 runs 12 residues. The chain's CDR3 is CASSLENSPLHF. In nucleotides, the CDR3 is TGTGCCAGCAGCTTAGAGAATTCACCCCTCCACTTT.

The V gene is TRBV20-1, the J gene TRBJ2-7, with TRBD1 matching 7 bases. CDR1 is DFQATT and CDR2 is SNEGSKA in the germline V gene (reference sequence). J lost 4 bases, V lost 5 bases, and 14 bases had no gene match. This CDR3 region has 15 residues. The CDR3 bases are TGCAGTGCTTCTATCCTCTCGACAGGGTCTTACGAGCAGTACTTC. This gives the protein CSASILSTGSYEQYF.

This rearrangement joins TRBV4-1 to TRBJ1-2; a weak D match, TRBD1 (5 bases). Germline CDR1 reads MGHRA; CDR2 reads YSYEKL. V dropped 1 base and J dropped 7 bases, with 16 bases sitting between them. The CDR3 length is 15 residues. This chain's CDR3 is CASSQGGGTRLGYTF. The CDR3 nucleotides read TGCGCCAGCAGCCAAGGTGGGGGTACTCGTCTTGGCTACACCTTC.

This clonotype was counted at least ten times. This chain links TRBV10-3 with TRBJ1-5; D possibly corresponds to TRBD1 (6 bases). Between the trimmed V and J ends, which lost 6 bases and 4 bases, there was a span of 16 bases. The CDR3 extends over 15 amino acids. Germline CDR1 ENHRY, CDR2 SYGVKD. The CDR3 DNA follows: TGTGCCATCAGGAGGGAGGGGGACACAAATCAGCCCCAGCATTTT. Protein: CAIRREGDTNQPQHF.

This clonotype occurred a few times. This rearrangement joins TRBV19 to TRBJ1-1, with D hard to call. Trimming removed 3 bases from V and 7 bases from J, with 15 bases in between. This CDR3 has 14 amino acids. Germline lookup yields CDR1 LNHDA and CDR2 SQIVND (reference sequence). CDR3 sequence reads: CASSINSAGGEAFF. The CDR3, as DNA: TGTGCCAGTAGTATTAATTCGGCGGGCGGTGAAGCTTTCTTT.

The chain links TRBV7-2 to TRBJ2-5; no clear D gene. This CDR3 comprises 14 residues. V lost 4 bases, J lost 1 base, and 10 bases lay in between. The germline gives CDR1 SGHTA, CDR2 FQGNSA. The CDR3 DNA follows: TGTGCCAGCAGCTCCTCTGCGGTCCAAGAGACCCAGTACTTC. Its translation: CASSSSAVQETQYF.

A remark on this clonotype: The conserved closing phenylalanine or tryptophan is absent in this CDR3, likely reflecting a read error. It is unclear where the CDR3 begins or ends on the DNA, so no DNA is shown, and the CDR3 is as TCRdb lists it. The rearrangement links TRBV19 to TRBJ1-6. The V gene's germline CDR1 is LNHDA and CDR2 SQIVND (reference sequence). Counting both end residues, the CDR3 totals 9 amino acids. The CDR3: CASSSARGS.

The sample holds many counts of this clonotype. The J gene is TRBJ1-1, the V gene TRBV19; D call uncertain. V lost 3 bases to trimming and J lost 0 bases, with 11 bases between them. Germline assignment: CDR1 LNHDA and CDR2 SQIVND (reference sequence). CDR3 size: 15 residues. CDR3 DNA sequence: TGTGCCAGTAGTATTAGTGGCTTTGTGAACACTGAAGCTTTCTTT. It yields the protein CASSISGFVNTEAFF. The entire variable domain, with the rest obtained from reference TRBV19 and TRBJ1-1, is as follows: DGGITQSPKYLFRKEGQNVTLSCEQNLNHDAMYWYRQDPGQGLRLIYYSQIVNDFQKGDIAEGYSVSREKKESFPLTVTSAQKNPTAFYLCASSISGFVNTEAFFGQGTRLTVV.

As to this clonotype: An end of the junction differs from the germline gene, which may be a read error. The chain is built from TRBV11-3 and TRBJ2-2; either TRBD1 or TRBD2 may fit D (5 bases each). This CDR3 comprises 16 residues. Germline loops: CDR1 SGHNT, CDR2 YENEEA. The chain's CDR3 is CASSLLGTGIAGELFF. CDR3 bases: TGCGCCAGCAGCCTTCTCGGGACGGGGATAGCCGGGGAGCTGTTTTTT.

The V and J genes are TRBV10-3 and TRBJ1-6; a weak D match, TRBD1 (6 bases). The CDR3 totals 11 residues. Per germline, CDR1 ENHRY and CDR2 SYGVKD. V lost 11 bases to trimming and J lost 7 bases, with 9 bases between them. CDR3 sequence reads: CAVRGNSPLHF. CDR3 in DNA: TGTGCCGTAAGGGGGAATTCACCCCTCCACTTT.

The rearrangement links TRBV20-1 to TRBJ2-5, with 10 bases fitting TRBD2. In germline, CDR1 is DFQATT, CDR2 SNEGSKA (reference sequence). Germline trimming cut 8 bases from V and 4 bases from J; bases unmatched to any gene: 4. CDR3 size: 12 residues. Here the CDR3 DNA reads TGCAGTCGACCTAGCGGGGGAGAGACCCAGTACTTC. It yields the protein CSRPSGGETQYF.

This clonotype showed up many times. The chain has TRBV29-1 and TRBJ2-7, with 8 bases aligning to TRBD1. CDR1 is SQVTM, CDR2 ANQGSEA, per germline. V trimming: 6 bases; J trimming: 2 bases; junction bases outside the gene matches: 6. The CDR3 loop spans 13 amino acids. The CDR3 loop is CSVGWTGPYEQYF. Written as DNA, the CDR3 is TGCAGCGTGGGATGGACAGGGCCCTACGAGCAGTACTTC.

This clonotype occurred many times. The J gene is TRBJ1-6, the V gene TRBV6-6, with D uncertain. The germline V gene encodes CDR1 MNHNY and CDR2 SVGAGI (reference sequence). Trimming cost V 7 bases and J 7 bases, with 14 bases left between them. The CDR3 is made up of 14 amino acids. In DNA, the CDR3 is TGTGCCAGCAACCTCGACCAAATAAATTCACCCCTCCACTTT. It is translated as CASNLDQINSPLHF.

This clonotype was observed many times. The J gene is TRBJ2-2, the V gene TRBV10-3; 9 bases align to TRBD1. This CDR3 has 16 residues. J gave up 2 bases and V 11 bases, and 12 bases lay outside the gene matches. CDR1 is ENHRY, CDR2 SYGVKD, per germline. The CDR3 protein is CASLGDRAANTGELFF. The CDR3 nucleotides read TGTGCCTCCCTGGGGGACAGGGCGGCAAACACCGGGGAGCTGTTTTTT.

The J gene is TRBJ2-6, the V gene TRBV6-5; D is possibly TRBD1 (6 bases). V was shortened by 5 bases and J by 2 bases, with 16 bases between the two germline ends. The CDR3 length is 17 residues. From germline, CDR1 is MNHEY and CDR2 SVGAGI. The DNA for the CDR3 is TGTGCCAGCAGTGAAGCGTTTGGGGGCCCTGGGGCCAACGTCCTGACTTTC. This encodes CASSEAFGGPGANVLTF.

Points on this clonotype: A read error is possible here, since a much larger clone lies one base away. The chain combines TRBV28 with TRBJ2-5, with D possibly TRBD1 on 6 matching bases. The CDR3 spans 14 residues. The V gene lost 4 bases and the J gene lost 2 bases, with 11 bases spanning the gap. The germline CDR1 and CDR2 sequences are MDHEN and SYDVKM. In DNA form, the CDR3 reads TGTGCCAGCAGTTCCGGGACAATACAAGAGACCCAGTACTTC. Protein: CASSSGTIQETQYF.

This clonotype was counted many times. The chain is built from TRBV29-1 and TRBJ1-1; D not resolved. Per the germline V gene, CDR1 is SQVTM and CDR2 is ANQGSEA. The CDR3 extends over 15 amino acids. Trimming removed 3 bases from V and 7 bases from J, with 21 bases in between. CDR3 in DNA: TGCAGCGTTGATAGTACAGCCTTTGGAGGGAGTGAAGCTTTCTTT. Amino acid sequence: CSVDSTAFGGSEAFF.

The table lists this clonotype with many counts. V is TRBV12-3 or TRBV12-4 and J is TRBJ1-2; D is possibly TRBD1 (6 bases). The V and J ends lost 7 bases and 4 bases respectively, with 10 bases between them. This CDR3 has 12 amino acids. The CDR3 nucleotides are TGTGCCAGCACCCTGACAGGCTATGGCTACACCTTC. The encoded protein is CASTLTGYGYTF.

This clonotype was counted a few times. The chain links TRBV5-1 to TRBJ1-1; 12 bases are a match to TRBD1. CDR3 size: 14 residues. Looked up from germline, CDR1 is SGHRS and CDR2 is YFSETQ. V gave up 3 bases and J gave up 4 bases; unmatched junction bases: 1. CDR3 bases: TGCGCCAGCAGCTGGGACAGGGGGCTCACTGAAGCTTTCTTT. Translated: CASSWDRGLTEAFF. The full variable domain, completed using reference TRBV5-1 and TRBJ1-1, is KAGVTQTPRYLIKTRGQQVTLSCSPISGHRSVSWYQQTPGQGLQFLFEYFSETQRNKGNFPGRFSGRQFSNSRSEMNVSTLELGDSALYLCASSWDRGLTEAFFGQGTRLTVV.

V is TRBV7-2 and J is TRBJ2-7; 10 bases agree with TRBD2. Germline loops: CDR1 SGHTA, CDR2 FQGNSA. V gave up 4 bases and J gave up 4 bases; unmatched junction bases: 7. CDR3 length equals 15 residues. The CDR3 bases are TGTGCCAGCAGCTACCTCCCTAGCGGGAGATACGAGCAGTACTTC. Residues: CASSYLPSGRYEQYF. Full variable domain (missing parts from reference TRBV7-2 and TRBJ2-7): GAGVSQSPSNKVTEKGKDVELRCDPISGHTALYWYRQSLGQGLEFLIYFQGNSAPDKSGLPSDRFSAERTGGSVSTLTIQRTQQEDSAVYLCASSYLPSGRYEQYFGPGTRLTVT.